A selection of T cell receptor beta chains follows, all from one sample in a study of cytomegalovirus exposure and HLA in healthy donors. Produced via immunoSEQ multiplex PCR; TCRdb's table is partial and in-frame only. The data hold roughly 120,000 clones, with 75% to 85% observed a single time. The sequenced sample consisted of PBMCs. These receptors originate from a male donor in good health and CMV-seronegative. The CDR3 runs from the conserved cysteine through the conserved F or W. D genes are given only for firm matches. Clone size, where shown, is once, few, many, or a class for clones that have expanded.

TRBV4-3	-	-	TRBJ1-4	CASSQNVFGNEKLFF	TGCGCCAGCAGCCAGAATGTTTTCGGTAATGAAAAACTGTTTTTT
TRBV28	-	TRBD1	TRBJ2-1	CASTQRGDRGFF	TGTGCCAGCACCCAACGGGGGGACAGGGGGTTCTTC
TRBV4-2	-	-	TRBJ2-1	CASSQGTTDNEQFF	TGTGCCAGCAGCCAAGGGACAACAGACAATGAGCAGTTCTTC
TRBV4-3	-	-	TRBJ1-5	CASSQDQGIQPQHF	TGCGCCAGCAGCCAAGATCAGGGAATTCAGCCCCAGCATTTT
TRBV5-1	-	-	TRBJ2-1	CASSLLGGQPVYNEQFF	TGCGCCAGCAGCCTACTAGGAGGACAGCCGGTCTACAATGAGCAGTTCTTC
TRBV30	once	-	TRBJ2-7	CAWKSGRSLSGDEQYF	TGTGCCTGGAAATCGGGACGGTCCCTCTCAGGGGACGAGCAGTACTTC
TRBV5-4	-	-	TRBJ1-1	CASSPGGTEAFF	TGTGCCAGCAGCCCCGGAGGCACTGAAGCTTTCTTT
TRBV7-9	-	TRBD2	TRBJ2-1	CSSSSLAGAYNEQFF	TGTTCCAGCAGCTCCCTAGCGGGGGCGTACAATGAGCAGTTCTTC
TRBV4-2	few	TRBD1	TRBJ1-2	CASSQNFGQGRAYGYTF	TGTGCCAGCAGCCAGAACTTCGGACAGGGAAGGGCCTATGGCTACACCTTC
TRBV14	-	-	TRBJ1-2	CASSQAGTHGYTF	TGTGCCAGCAGCCAAGCAGGGACTCATGGCTACACCTTC
TRBV5-4	-	TRBD1	TRBJ1-2	CASSLLIGDRTSYGYTF	TGTGCCAGCAGCCTACTTATTGGGGACAGAACTTCCTATGGCTACACCTTC
TRBV7-2	-	TRBD1	TRBJ1-1	CASRKGANTEAFF	TGTGCCAGCAGGAAGGGGGCGAACACTGAAGCTTTCTTT
TRBV11-1	-	TRBD2	TRBJ2-5	CASSLVMGATSGQETQYF	TGTGCCAGCAGCTTAGTCATGGGGGCGACTAGCGGGCAAGAGACCCAGTACTTC
TRBV11-2	-	-	TRBJ1-2	CASSLGGRVGYGYTF	TGTGCCAGCAGCTTAGGGGGGAGGGTCGGGTATGGCTACACCTTC
TRBV6-1	-	TRBD2	TRBJ2-1	CASSPTSGRNNEQFF	TGTGCCAGCAGCCCGACTAGCGGGAGGAACAATGAGCAGTTCTTC
TRBV6-4	few	-	TRBJ1-6	CASSRQAEGNSPLHF	TGTGCCAGCAGCCGACAGGCCGAGGGTAATTCACCCCTCCACTTT
TRBV19	few	-	TRBJ1-2	CASSIFQGTNYGYTF	TGTGCCAGTAGTATTTTCCAGGGAACTAACTATGGCTACACCTTC
TRBV19	-	TRBD1	TRBJ2-7	CASSLRTGYYEQYF	TGTGCCAGTAGTCTCCGGACAGGGTACTACGAGCAGTACTTC
TRBV6-5	-	TRBD1	TRBJ1-5	CASSPTGVDQPQHF	TGTGCCAGCAGTCCGACAGGGGTTGATCAGCCCCAGCATTTT
TRBV9	-	-	TRBJ2-1	CASSTVADLYNEQFF	TGTGCCAGCAGCACTGTAGCGGACCTCTACAATGAGCAGTTCTTC
TRBV19	-	TRBD2	TRBJ2-5	CASSIGGLVATQYF	TGTGCCAGTAGTATAGGAGGACTAGTTGCGACCCAGTACTTC
TRBV6-6	-	TRBD1	TRBJ2-2	CASSYDRANTGELFF	TGTGCCAGCAGTTACGACAGGGCAAACACCGGGGAGCTGTTTTTT
TRBV2	-	TRBD1	TRBJ2-7	CASSDGTGMSYEQYF	TGTGCCAGCAGTGATGGGACAGGGATGAGCTACGAGCAGTACTTC
TRBV10-3	-	TRBD2	TRBJ2-3	CAISSGSGGGTDTQYF	TGTGCCATCAGTTCGGGTAGCGGGGGGGGCACAGATACGCAGTATTTT
TRBV7-9	-	TRBD1	TRBJ2-2	CASSSPWTGGAEGELFF	TGTGCCAGCAGCTCGCCCTGGACAGGGGGCGCCGAAGGGGAGCTGTTTTTT
TRBV11-1	-	TRBD1	TRBJ2-5	CASDGGQGATQETQYF	TGTGCCAGCGATGGGGGACAGGGGGCAACTCAAGAGACCCAGTACTTC
TRBV15	-	-	TRBJ1-1	CATSRLKLNRAQNTEAFF	TGTGCCACCAGCAGACTAAAACTTAACAGAGCCCAAAACACTGAAGCTTTCTTT
TRBV11-2	-	TRBD1	TRBJ1-6	CASRTGGTGVFNSPLHF	TGTGCCAGCAGAACAGGCGGGACAGGGGTGTTTAATTCACCCCTCCACTTT
TRBV7-2	-	-	TRBJ2-5	CASSLAGLAQETQYF	TGTGCCAGCAGCTTAGCGGGCCTAGCGCAAGAGACCCAGTACTTC
TRBV5-4	-	-	TRBJ2-7	CASSFDGGGVYEQYF	TGTGCCAGCAGCTTCGACGGAGGTGGGGTCTACGAGCAGTACTTC
TRBV21-1	-	-	TRBJ2-2	CASSTPRAKRNTGELFF	TGTGCCAGCAGCACCCCGAGAGCTAAGAGGAACACCGGGGAGCTGTTTTTT
TRBV7-3	-	-	TRBJ1-2	CASTILRVYGYTF	TGTGCCAGCACCATTCTCAGGGTTTATGGCTACACCTTC
TRBV19	few	-	TRBJ2-4	CASSSDRSKNSQYF	TGTGCCAGTAGTTCGGACAGATCCAAAAACAGTCAGTACTTC
TRBV11-2	-	-	TRBJ2-1	CASSFSVSSYNEQFF	TGTGCCAGCAGCTTTAGCGTAAGCTCCTACAATGAGCAGTTCTTC
TRBV7-2	-	-	TRBJ2-5	CASSPNRFGETQYF	TGTGCCAGCAGCCCCAACAGGTTTGGAGAGACCCAGTACTTC
TRBV14	-	-	TRBJ1-2	CASSQAQGFSYGYTF	TGTGCCAGCAGCCAAGCTCAGGGGTTTAGCTATGGCTACACCTTC
TRBV5-1	-	-	TRBJ1-4	CASSLGGNRDEKLFF	TGCGCCAGCAGCTTGGGGGGAAACAGGGATGAAAAACTGTTTTTT
TRBV30	-	-	TRBJ1-6	CAWVTRINSPLHF	TGTGCCTGGGTGACACGGATTAATTCACCCCTCCACTTT
TRBV10-3	-	-	TRBJ2-7	CAISEQGVGEQYF	TGTGCCATCAGTGAGCAAGGGGTGGGGGAGCAGTACTTC
TRBV10-3	-	TRBD1	TRBJ2-6	CAIMKTGTVSGANVLTF	TGTGCCATCATGAAGACAGGGACCGTCTCTGGGGCCAACGTCCTGACTTTC